These 10 T cell receptor beta chains share one sample of origin, sequenced in a study of blood T cells in healthy people across ages. Primers used in a second PCR of about 7 to 12 cycles were a sample-barcoded 5' primer and a J-beta primer mix. TCRdb recomputed calls from the 5' RACE reads with MiXCR, one row per CDR3 protein. The profile shows some 760,000 distinct CDR3 sequences, about 25% of them singletons. These data also featured in a second study, about T cells of mothers and their children.

What was sequenced was blood. These receptors were taken from a boy under 18 in good health.

The chain carries TRBV12-3 or TRBV12-4 and TRBJ1-1, with D perhaps TRBD1 (6 bases). V lost 3 bases and J 1 base, leaving 15 bases between the germline ends. The CDR3 sequence is 16 residues long. This CDR3 reads CASSFWVTGPNTEAFF. The CDR3 DNA reads as TGTGCCAGCAGTTTTTGGGTGACAGGTCCGAACACTGAAGCTTTCTTT.

This chain uses TRBV29-1 with TRBJ2-7; D not resolved. The V gene's germline CDR1 is SQVTM and CDR2 ANQGSEA. V gave up 7 bases and J gave up 7 bases, with 14 bases separating them. This CDR3 comprises 11 residues. CDR3 region: CSGATSWEQYF. The CDR3 nucleotides are TGCAGCGGGGCGACGTCTTGGGAGCAGTACTTC.

The rearrangement joins TRBV12-3 or TRBV12-4 to TRBJ2-5; 8 positions agree with TRBD1. V gave up 7 bases and J gave up 5 bases; unmatched junction bases: 9. This CDR3 has 14 amino acids. The CDR3 sequence: CASTPGTGDETQYF. Here the CDR3 DNA reads TGTGCCAGCACTCCAGGGACAGGTGATGAGACCCAGTACTTC.

The sample holds a few counts of this clonotype. The chain combines TRBV6-5 with TRBJ1-5; D is possibly TRBD1 (5 bases). Trimming removed 2 bases at V and 2 bases at J, with 13 bases between. From germline, CDR1 is MNHEY and CDR2 SVGAGI. This CDR3 spans 16 amino acids. CDR3 in DNA: TGTGCCAGCAGTTACCGGGACCCCGGGGGCAATCAGCCCCAGCATTTT. Its protein product is CASSYRDPGGNQPQHF.

The chain has TRBV6-6 and TRBJ2-3, with D possibly matching TRBD2 (6 bases). The germline V and J ends were trimmed by 2 bases and 5 bases, with 14 bases remaining between them. CDR1 is MNHNY, CDR2 SVGAGI, per germline (reference sequence). The CDR3 covers 15 residues. Here the CDR3 reads CASSYARGYLDTQYF. The CDR3 region has the DNA TGTGCCAGCAGTTACGCCCGGGGGTACTTAGATACGCAGTATTTT.

The V call is TRBV7-9, the J call TRBJ2-4; 11 bases align to TRBD1. The ends lost 4 bases at V and 6 bases at J; junction bases unmatched: 8. The germline V gene encodes CDR1 SEHNR and CDR2 FQNEAQ (reference sequence). The length of the CDR3 is 16 residues. DNA of the CDR3: TGTGCCAGCAGCTCAGATGGACAGGGGGCGTCAAACATTCAGTACTTC. The encoded protein is CASSSDGQGASNIQYF.

This clonotype was picked up a small number of times. This chain connects TRBV12-3 or TRBV12-4 to TRBJ2-3, with 9 bases matching TRBD2. The CDR3 loop spans 17 amino acids. J lost 1 base, V lost 1 base, and 6 bases had no gene match. The CDR3 nucleotides read TGTGCCAGCAGTTTAGTATTGCTAGCGGGACGCACAGATACGCAGTATTTT. This translates into CASSLVLLAGRTDTQYF.

Only a few counts were recorded for this clonotype. The rearrangement links TRBV11-2 to TRBJ2-5; D remains unclear. The CDR3 runs to 16 residues. Germline assignment: CDR1 SGHAT and CDR2 FQNNGV. V was shortened by 1 base and J by 2 bases, with 14 bases between the two germline ends. CDR3 bases: TGTGCCAGCAGCTTAGTACCCCGGGCAGAGCAAGAGACCCAGTACTTC. This sequence encodes CASSLVPRAEQETQYF.

This clonotype was counted ten times or more. At one end, the junction sequence differs from germline, possibly due to a read error. The V gene is TRBV18, the J gene TRBJ2-5; D gene unclear. The length of the CDR3 is 13 residues. Germline V gives CDR1 KGHSH, CDR2 LQKENI. The CDR3, as DNA: TGCGCCAGCAGCCCGGGCTACCAAGAGACCCAGTACTTC. This translates into CASSPGYQETQYF.

This clonotype was counted only a few times. V usage is TRBV29-1 and J usage is TRBJ2-7, with a tentative D call TRBD1 (5 bases). This CDR3 contains 13 residues. Trimming removed 0 bases at V and 7 bases at J, with 13 bases between. Germline CDR1 SQVTM, CDR2 ANQGSEA. The CDR3 region has the DNA TGCAGCGTTGAAGATGCCCCAGGGCGTGAGCAGTACTTC. Its protein is CSVEDAPGREQYF.